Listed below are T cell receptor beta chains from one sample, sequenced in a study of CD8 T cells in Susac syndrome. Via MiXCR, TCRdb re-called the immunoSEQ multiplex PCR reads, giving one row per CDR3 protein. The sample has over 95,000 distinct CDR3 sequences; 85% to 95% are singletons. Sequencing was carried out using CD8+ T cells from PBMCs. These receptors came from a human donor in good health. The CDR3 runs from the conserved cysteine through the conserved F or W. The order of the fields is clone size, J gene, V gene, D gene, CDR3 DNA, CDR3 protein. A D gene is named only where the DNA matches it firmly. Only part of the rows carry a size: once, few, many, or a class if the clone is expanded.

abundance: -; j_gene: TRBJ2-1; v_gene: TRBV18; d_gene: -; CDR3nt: TGTGCCAGCTCACCGGAGGACTTCAGTGAGCAGTTCTTC; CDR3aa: CASSPEDFSEQFF
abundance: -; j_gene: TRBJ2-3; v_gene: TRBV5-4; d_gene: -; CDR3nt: TGTGCCAGCAGCCTCCGGGACGCGACCACAGATACGCAGTATTTT; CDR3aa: CASSLRDATTDTQYF
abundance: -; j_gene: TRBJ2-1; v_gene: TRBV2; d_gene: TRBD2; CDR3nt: TGTGCCAGCAGGGGACTAGCGGGAGGAATACGCGGGCAGTTCTTC; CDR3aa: CASRGLAGGIRGQFF
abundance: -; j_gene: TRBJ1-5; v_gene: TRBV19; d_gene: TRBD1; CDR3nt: TGTGCCAGTAGTATGACAGGGGCCCTCAATCAGCCCCAGCATTTT; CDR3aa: CASSMTGALNQPQHF
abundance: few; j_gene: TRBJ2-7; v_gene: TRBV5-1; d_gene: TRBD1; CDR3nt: TGCGCCAGCAGTCCCGGGACAGGGATCCACGAGCAGTACTTC; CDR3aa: CASSPGTGIHEQYF
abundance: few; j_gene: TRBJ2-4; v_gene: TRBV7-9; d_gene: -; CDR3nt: TGTGCCAGCAGCTTTGGGTCCACCTACGACACTGGAAACATTCAGTACTTC; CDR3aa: CASSFGSTYDTGNIQYF
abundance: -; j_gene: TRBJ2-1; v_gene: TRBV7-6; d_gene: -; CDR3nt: TGTGCCAGCAGCTTAGAGTCAGGGTGGGGGAATGAGCAGTTCTTC; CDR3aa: CASSLESGWGNEQFF
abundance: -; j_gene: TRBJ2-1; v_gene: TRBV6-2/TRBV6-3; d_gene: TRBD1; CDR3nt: TGTGCCAGCAGTTACTCCACCGGGACAGGGGTCTCCTACAATGAGCAGTTCTTC; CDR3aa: CASSYSTGTGVSYNEQFF
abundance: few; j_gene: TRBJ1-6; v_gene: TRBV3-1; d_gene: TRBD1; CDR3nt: TGTGCCAGCAGCCAGCATGACAGGGGCCCAAGGTCCCCCCTCCACTTT; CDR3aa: CASSQHDRGPRSPLHF
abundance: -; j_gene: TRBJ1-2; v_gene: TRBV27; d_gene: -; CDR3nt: TGTGCCAGCAGTTGGAGGGACGGCTATGGCTACACCTTC; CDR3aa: CASSWRDGYGYTF
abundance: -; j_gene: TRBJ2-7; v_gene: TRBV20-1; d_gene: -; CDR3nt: TGCAGTGCTCCCGGGGAGCGGGCCATCTCCTACGAGCAGTACTTC; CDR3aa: CSAPGERAISYEQYF
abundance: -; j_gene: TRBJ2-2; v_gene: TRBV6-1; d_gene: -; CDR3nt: TGTGCCAGCAGCCCACCCGCTGGGCAGGGGAACACCGGGGAGCTGTTTTTT; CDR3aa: CASSPPAGQGNTGELFF
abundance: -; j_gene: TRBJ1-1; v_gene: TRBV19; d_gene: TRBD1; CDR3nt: TGTGCCAGTAGCCTGGACAGGGCGGTCACTGAAGCTTTCTTT; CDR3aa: CASSLDRAVTEAFF
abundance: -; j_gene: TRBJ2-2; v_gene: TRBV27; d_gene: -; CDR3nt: TGTGCCAGCAGTTTAGAGGTGGGGAACACCGGGGAGCTGTTTTTT; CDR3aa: CASSLEVGNTGELFF
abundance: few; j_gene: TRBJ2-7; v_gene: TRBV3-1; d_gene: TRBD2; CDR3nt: TGTGCCAGCAGCCTAAGAGGACTAGCGTACTCCTACGAGCAGTACTTC; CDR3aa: CASSLRGLAYSYEQYF
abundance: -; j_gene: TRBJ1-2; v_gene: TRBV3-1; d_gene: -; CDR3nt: TGTGCCAGCAGCACCCCATTACAGGGTTTAGGGAACTATGGCTACACCTTC; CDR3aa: CASSTPLQGLGNYGYTF
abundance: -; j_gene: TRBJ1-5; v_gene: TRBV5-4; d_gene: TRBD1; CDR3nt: TGTGCCAGCAGCCGACAGGGTGCAAATCAGCCCCAGCATTTT; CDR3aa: CASSRQGANQPQHF
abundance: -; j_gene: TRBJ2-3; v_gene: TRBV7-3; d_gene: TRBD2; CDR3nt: TGTGCCAGCAGCTTAAGGGCCGGGAGGGCCCCAGATACGCAGTATTTT; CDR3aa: CASSLRAGRAPDTQYF
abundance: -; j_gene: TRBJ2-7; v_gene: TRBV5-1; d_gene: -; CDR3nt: TGCGCCAGCAGACCGGACAACTACGAGCAGTACTTC; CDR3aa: CASRPDNYEQYF
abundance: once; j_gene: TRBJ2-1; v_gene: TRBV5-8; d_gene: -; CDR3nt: TGTGCCAGCAGCTTGCGGGTCATAGGGGGCAATGAGCAGTTCTTC; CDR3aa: CASSLRVIGGNEQFF
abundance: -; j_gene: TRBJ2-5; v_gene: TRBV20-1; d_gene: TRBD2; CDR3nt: TGCAGTGCTAGAAGTCGGGGGGGTCAAGAGACCCAGTACTTC; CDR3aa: CSARSRGGQETQYF
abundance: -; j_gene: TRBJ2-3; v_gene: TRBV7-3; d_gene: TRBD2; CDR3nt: TGTGCCAGCAGCTTAGAACTAGCGGGAGCCACAGATACGCAGTATTTT; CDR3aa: CASSLELAGATDTQYF
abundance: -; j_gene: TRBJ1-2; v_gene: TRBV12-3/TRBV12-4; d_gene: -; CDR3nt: TGTGCGAACAGTTCGGCCGGCGGCTACACCTTC; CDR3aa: CANSSAGGYTF
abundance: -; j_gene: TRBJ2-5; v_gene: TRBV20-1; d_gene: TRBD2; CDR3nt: TGCAGTGCTAGAGTCTTGGTGGGAGGGGAGACCCAGTACTTC; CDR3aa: CSARVLVGGETQYF
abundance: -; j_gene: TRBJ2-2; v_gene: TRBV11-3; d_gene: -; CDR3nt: TGTGCCAGCAGCCCCTCGGAGACCGGGGAGCTGTTTTTT; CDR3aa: CASSPSETGELFF
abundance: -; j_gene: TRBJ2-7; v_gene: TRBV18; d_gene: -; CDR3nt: TGTGCCAGCTCACCAGATCGGGCAGAGCAGTACTTC; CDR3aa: CASSPDRAEQYF
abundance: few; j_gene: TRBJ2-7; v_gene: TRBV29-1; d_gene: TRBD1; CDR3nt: TGCAGCGTTGAGTTGGAACAGGGGGCTGGGTACGAGCAGTACTTC; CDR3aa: CSVELEQGAGYEQYF
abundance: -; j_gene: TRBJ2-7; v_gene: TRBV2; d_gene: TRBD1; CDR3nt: TGTGCCACCTCGGACAGGGTAGCTCACGAGCAGTACTTC; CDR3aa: CATSDRVAHEQYF
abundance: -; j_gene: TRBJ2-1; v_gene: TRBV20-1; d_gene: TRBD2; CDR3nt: TGCAGTGCTAGGTCGAGAGTCGGGGGGTGGACGACCTACAATGAGCAGTTCTTC; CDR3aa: CSARSRVGGWTTYNEQFF
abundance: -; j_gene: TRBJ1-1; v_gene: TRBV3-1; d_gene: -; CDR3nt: TGTGCCAGCAGCCTCCCGGGACGGACTTTGAACACTGAAGCTTTCTTT; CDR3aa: CASSLPGRTLNTEAFF
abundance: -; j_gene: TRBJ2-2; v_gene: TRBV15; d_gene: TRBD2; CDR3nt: TGTGCCACCAGCCCTCGTGGACTAGCTTGGACCGGGGAGCTGTTTTTT; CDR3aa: CATSPRGLAWTGELFF
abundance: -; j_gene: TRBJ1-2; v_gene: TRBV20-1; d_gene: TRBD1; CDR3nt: TGCAGTGTTAGAGGGGCAGGGGGCGACTATGGCTACACCTTC; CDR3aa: CSVRGAGGDYGYTF
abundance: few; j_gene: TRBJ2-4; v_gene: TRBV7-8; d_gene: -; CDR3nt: TGTGCCAGCAGCTTAGGTACCTTCGGGGGGCCGCCTGACAAAAACATTCAGTACTTC; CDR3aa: CASSLGTFGGPPDKNIQYF
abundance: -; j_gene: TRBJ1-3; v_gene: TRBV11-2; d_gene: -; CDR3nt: TGTGCCAGCCTCAAGGTATCTGGAAACACCATATATTTT; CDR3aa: CASLKVSGNTIYF
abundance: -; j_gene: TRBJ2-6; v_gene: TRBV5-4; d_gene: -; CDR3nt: TGTGCCAGCAGCTTGGGTGCTCGAGGGGCTGGGGCCAACGTCCTGACTTTC; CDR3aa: CASSLGARGAGANVLTF
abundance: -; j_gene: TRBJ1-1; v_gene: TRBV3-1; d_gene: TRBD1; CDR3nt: TGTGCCAGCAGCCTAATTACAGGGGAGACTGAAGCTTTCTTT; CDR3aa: CASSLITGETEAFF
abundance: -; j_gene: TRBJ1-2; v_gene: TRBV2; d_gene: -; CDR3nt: TGTGCCAGCAGTGAAGGGGGCTATGGCTACACCTTC; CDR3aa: CASSEGGYGYTF
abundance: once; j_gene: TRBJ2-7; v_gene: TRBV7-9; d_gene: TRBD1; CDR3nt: TGTGCCAGCAGCGACCCCCGGGACAGGGGGACCCGAGAGCAGTACTTC; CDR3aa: CASSDPRDRGTREQYF
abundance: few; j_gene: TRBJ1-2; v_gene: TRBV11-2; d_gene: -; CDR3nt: TGTGCCAGCAGCTTAGGCCAAGCTAACTATGGCTACACCTTC; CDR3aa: CASSLGQANYGYTF
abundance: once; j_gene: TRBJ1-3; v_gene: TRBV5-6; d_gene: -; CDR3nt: TGTGCCAGCAGCTTGGGGGTAGGAAACACCATATATTTT; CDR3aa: CASSLGVGNTIYF
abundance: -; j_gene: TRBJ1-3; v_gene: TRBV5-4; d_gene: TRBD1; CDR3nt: TGTGCCAGCAGCTTAGGACAGGGAAGGAGTGGAAACACCATATATTTT; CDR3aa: CASSLGQGRSGNTIYF
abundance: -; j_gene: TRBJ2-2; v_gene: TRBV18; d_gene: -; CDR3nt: TGTGCCAGCTCCAATCTACAGGGAACCAACGGGGAGCTGTTTTTT; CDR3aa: CASSNLQGTNGELFF
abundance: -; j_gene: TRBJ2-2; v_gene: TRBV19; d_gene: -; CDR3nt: TGTGCCAGTAGGGGGAGATCAGGGTACGGCACCGGGGAGCTGTTTTTT; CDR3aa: CASRGRSGYGTGELFF
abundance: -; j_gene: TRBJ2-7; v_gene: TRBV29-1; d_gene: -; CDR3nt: TGCAGCGTTCTGAGGGAAGACTACGAGCAGTACTTC; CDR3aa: CSVLREDYEQYF
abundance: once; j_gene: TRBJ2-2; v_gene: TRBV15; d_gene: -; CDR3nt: TGTGCCACCAGCAGAGGGGGAGGCACCGGGGAGCTGTTTTTT; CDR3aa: CATSRGGGTGELFF
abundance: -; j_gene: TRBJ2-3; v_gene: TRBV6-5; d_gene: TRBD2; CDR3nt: TGTGCCAGCAGTTACTTCACACTTGGACTAGCGGGAAGCACAGATACGCAGTATTTT; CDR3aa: CASSYFTLGLAGSTDTQYF
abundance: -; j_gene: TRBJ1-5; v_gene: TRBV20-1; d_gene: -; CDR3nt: TGCAGTGCTCAACAGCCCCAGGGGAATCAGCCCCAGCATTTT; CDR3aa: CSAQQPQGNQPQHF
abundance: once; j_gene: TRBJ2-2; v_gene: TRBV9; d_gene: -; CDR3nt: TGTGCCAGCAGCCCCTTTCTCGGGGAGCTGTTTTTT; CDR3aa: CASSPFLGELFF
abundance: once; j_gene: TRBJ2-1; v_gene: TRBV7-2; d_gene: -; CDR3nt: TGTGCCAGCAGCTTAGGCCGCGGTAGCTCCTACAATGAGCAGTTCTTC; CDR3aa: CASSLGRGSSYNEQFF